A selection of T cell receptor beta chains follows, all from one sample in a study of blood T cells in healthy people across ages. MiXCR, run by TCRdb on the 5' RACE reads, gives a single entry per CDR3 protein. The sample includes some 550,000 distinct CDR3 sequences, less than 60% of them seen just once. What was sequenced was blood. Receptor source: a man older than 75 in good health. The CDR3 runs from the conserved cysteine through the conserved F or W. A D gene is named only where the DNA matches it firmly. Part of the rows lack a size; the others show once, few, many or a class for expanded clones.

D,J,size,V,CDR3,DNA
-,TRBJ1-1,-,TRBV28,CATTPTTSLNTEAFF,TGTGCCACCACTCCCACTACTAGTCTGAACACTGAAGCTTTCTTT
-,TRBJ2-1,-,TRBV9,CASSAHGGQRSYEQFF,TGTGCCAGCAGCGCGCACGGGGGGCAGCGTTCCTACGAGCAGTTCTTC
-,TRBJ2-7,-,TRBV9,CASSEGLGTYNEQYF,TGTGCCAGCAGCGAAGGCCTAGGCACCTACAATGAGCAGTACTTC
TRBD2,TRBJ2-2,-,TRBV7-2,CASSLRREGTGELFF,TGTGCCAGCAGCTTACGGCGGGAGGGCACCGGGGAGCTGTTTTTT
-,TRBJ2-7,-,TRBV20-1,CSASTTVGATTYEQYF,TGCAGTGCTAGTACCACCGTGGGGGCAACAACCTACGAGCAGTACTTC
TRBD1,TRBJ2-1,few,TRBV25-1,CASSETGVAYNEQFF,TGTGCCAGCAGTGAAACAGGGGTTGCCTACAATGAGCAGTTCTTC
-,TRBJ2-2,-,TRBV28,CASSFEEETGELFF,TGTGCCAGCAGTTTCGAGGAGGAGACCGGGGAGCTGTTTTTT
TRBD1,TRBJ1-2,-,TRBV12-3/TRBV12-4,CASSYRGAGYTF,TGTGCCAGCTCCTACAGGGGGGCTGGCTACACCTTC
-,TRBJ2-1,-,TRBV7-2,CASSLLGARSYNEQFF,TGTGCCAGCAGCCTCCTTGGAGCGAGGAGCTACAATGAGCAGTTCTTC
-,TRBJ2-7,few,TRBV3-1,CASSQVTDEQYF,TGTGCCAGCAGCCAAGTGACGGACGAGCAGTACTTC
-,TRBJ2-4,-,TRBV6-6,CADGYQGGSGDIQYF,TGTGCCGACGGCTATCAGGGGGGAAGTGGAGACATTCAGTACTTC
TRBD1,TRBJ2-7,few,TRBV18,CASSPLVGQGNEQYF,TGTGCCAGCTCACCTCTAGTGGGACAGGGGAACGAGCAGTACTTC
TRBD2,TRBJ2-5,-,TRBV5-1,CASKPGAGEETQYF,TGCGCCAGCAAACCGGGAGCGGGGGAAGAGACCCAGTACTTC
TRBD1,TRBJ2-7,-,TRBV6-5,CASRQHRGKAYEQYF,TGTGCCAGCAGACAACACAGGGGGAAAGCGTACGAGCAGTACTTC
-,TRBJ2-6,-,TRBV4-1,CASSQARVNSGANVLTF,TGCGCCAGCAGCCAAGCCAGGGTGAACTCTGGGGCCAACGTCCTGACTTTC
-,TRBJ2-3,-,TRBV24-1,CATSDFRPGTQYF,TGTGCCACCAGTGATTTTCGCCCCGGTACGCAGTATTTT